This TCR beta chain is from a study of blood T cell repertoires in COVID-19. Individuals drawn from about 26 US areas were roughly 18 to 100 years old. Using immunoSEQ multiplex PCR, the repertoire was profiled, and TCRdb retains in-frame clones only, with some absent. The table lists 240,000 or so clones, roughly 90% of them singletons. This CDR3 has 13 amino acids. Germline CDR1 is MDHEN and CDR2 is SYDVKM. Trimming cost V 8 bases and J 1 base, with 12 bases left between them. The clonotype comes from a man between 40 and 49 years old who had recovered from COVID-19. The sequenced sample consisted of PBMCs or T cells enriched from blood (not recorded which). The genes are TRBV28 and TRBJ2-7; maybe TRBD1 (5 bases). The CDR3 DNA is TGTGCCAGCTGCTTGGACAATTCCTACGAGCAGTACTTC. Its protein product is CASCLDNSYEQYF.